This section outlines one TCR beta chain sequence together with its context. Its target is unknown. The data originate from a study of CXCR3-negative and CXCR3-positive naive CD8 T cells. Study-level findings and limits: Hydrophobicity of TRB CDR3s was greater in CXCR3-positive naive cells than in CXCR3-negative naive cells.

The authors prepared UMI-labeled TRB cDNA libraries by 5' RACE. No DNA is given; TCRdb re-called the 5' RACE reads and lists each CDR3 protein once. The sample totals 55,000 to 65,000 distinct CDR3 sequences. CDR1 and CDR2 from the germline V gene are LGHNA and YNFKEQ. The CDR3 has 15 amino acids. This clonotype originated in a human donor in good health. Some clones in this sample may be carry-over from other donors' samples. The chain recombines TRBV4-2 with TRBJ2-5. Input material: naive CXCR3+ CD8+ T cells from blood. Subset defined: CD45RO-CCR7+CD27+CD95- naive CD8+ T cells expressing CXCR3 (TNR3+). This CDR3 reads CASSQVDGVGETQYF.